The clone carrying this TCR beta chain was seen a single time. Its target is not known. These data come from a study of shared clonotypes between healthy human individuals. Study-wide results and caveats: Researchers sampled blood only, noting tissue repertoires likely differ. In contrast to clonotypes shared by all four donors, non-shared clonotypes had lower generation probabilities. Generally, estimated richness proved larger in naive subsets than it did in memory subsets.

Splitting the CD4+ cells yielded a CD45RA+ naive subset and a CD45RA-negative memory subset. After removal of 3 bases from V and 0 bases from J, the junction contained 7 bases not matched to a gene. The CDR3 loop spans 17 amino acids. Germline CDR1 is SGHRS and CDR2 is YFSETQ. Using immunoSEQ multiplex PCR, the repertoire was profiled, and TCRdb retains in-frame clones only, with some absent. The table includes about 1.5 million clones, 95% to 99% detected once. The chain recombines TRBV5-1 with TRBJ2-3; TRBD2 matches at 10 bases. This clonotype was sampled from a man in his thirties or forties in good health. Sequenced sample: naive CD4+ T cells sorted from blood. Subset described: CD45RA+ positively selected. The CDR3: CASSSLGTSESTDTQYF. As DNA, the CDR3 is TGCGCCAGCAGCTCCCTCGGGACTAGCGAAAGCACAGATACGCAGTATTTT. Together with reference TRBV5-1 and TRBJ2-3, the CDR3 gives the full variable domain: KAGVTQTPRYLIKTRGQQVTLSCSPISGHRSVSWYQQTPGQGLQFLFEYFSETQRNKGNFPGRFSGRQFSNSRSEMNVSTLELGDSALYLCASSSLGTSESTDTQYFGPGTRLTVL.